This paragraph reports one T cell receptor (beta chain). The antigen is unknown. The data were obtained in a study of CD4 T cells in relation to SARS-CoV-2 and coronaviruses. Sequenced by immunoSEQ multiplex PCR; TCRdb stores in-frame clones only, minus some. The sample has approximately 21,000 clones; around 80% are singletons. CD4+ T cells from unexposed donors were obtained before the COVID-19 pandemic (2011-2018). The cells were cultured for about ten days before CD4+ T cells were isolated. Unmatched junction bases numbered 8, after V lost 1 base and J lost 2 bases. Germline V CDR1 and CDR2: SGHTA, FQGNSA. There are 18 residues in the CDR3.

The chain has TRBV7-2 and TRBJ2-3, with 11 positions matching TRBD2. What was sequenced was CD4+ T cells from PBMCs, cultured in vitro. The receptor comes from a human donor in good health. As DNA, the CDR3 is TGTGCCAGCAGCTTAGGGGTAGCGGGAGGGTCTCTCACAGATACGCAGTATTTT. This sequence encodes CASSLGVAGGSLTDTQYF.